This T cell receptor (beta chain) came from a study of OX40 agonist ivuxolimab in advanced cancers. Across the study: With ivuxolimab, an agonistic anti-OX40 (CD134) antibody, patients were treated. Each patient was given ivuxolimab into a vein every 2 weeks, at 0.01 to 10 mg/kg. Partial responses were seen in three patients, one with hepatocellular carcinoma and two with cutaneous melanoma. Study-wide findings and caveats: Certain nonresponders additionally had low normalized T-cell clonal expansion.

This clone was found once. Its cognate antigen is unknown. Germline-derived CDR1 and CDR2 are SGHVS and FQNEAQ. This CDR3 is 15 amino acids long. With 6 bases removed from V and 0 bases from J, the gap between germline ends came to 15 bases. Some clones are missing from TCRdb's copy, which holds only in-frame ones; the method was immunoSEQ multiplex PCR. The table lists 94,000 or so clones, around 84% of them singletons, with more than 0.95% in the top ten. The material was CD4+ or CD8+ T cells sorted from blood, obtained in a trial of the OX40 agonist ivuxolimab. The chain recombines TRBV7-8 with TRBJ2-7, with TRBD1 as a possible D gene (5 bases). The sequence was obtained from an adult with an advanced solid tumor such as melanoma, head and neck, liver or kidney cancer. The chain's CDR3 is CASRIDSTISYEQYV. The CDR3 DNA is TGTGCCAGCAGAATTGACAGCACCATCTCCTACGAGCAGTACGTC.